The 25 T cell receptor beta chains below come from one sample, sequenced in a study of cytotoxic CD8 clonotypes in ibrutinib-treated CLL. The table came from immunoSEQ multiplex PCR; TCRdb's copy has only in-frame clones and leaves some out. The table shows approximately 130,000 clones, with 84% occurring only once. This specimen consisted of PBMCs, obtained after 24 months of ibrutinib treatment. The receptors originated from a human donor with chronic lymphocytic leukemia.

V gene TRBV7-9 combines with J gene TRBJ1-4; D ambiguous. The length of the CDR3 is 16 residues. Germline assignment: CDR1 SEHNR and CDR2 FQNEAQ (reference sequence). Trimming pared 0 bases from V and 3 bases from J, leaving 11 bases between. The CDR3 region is CASSLAVTAANEKLFF. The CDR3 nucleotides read TGTGCCAGCAGCTTAGCCGTAACAGCGGCTAATGAAAAACTGTTTTTT.

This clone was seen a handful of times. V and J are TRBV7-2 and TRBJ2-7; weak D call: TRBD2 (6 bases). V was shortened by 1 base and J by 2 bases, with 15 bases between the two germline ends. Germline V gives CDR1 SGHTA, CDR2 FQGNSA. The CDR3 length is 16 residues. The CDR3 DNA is TGTGCCAGCAGCTTAGTTGGAGCGGGTCCGCCCTACGAGCAGTACTTC. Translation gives CASSLVGAGPPYEQYF.

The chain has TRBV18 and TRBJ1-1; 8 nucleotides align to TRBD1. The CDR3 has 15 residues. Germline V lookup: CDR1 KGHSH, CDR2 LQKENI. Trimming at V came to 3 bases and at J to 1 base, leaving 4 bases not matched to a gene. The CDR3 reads CASSPYQGANTEAFF. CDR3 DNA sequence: TGTGCCAGCTCACCCTACCAGGGGGCGAACACTGAAGCTTTCTTT.

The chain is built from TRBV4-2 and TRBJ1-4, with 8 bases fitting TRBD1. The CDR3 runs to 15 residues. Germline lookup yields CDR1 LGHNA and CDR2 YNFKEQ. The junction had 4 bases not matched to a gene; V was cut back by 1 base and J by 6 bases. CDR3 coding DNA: TGTGCCAGCAGCCAAGCGCAGGGGGCGGATGAAAAACTGTTTTTT. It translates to CASSQAQGADEKLFF.

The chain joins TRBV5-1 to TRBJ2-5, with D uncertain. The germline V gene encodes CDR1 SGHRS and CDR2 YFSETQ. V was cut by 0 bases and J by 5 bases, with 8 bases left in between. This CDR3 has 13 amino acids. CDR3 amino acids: CASSLGLAETQYF. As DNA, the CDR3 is TGCGCCAGCAGCTTGGGGCTTGCGGAGACCCAGTACTTC.

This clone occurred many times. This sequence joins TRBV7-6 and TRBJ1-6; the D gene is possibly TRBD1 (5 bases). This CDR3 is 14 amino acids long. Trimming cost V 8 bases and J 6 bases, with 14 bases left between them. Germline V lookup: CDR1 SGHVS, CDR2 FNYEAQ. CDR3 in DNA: TGTGCCAGCGGGGGGGGTAATGTTAATTCACCCCTCCACTTT. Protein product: CASGGGNVNSPLHF.

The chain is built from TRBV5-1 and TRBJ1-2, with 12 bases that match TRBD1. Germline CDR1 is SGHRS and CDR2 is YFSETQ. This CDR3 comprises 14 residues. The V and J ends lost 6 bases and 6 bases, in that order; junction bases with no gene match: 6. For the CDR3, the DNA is TGCGCCAGCAACCCGGGACAGGGGGCTCATGGCTACACCTTC. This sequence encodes CASNPGQGAHGYTF.

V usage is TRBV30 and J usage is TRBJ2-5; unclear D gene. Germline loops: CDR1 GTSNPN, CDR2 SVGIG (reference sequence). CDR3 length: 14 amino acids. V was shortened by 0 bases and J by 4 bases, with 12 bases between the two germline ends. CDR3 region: CAWSVFGSGETQYF. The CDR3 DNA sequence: TGTGCCTGGAGTGTATTTGGTTCGGGAGAGACCCAGTACTTC.

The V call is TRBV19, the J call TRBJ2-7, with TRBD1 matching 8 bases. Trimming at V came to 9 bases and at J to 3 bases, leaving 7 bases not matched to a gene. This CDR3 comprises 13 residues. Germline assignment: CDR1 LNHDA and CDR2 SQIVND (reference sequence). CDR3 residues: CASQSDRDYEQYF. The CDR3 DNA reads TGTGCCAGCCAATCGGACAGGGACTACGAGCAGTACTTC. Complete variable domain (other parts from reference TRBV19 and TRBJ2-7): DGGITQSPKYLFRKEGQNVTLSCEQNLNHDAMYWYRQDPGQGLRLIYYSQIVNDFQKGDIAEGYSVSREKKESFPLTVTSAQKNPTAFYLCASQSDRDYEQYFGPGTRLTVT.

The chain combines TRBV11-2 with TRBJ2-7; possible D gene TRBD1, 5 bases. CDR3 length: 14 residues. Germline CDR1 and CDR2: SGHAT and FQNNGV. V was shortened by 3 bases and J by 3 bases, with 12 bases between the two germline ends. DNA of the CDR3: TGTGCCAGCAGCTTTGGGGCGGCTAGCTACGAGCAGTACTTC. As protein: CASSFGAASYEQYF. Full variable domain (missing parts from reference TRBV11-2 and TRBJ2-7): EAGVAQSPRYKIIEKRQSVAFWCNPISGHATLYWYQQILGQGPKLLIQFQNNGVVDDSQLPKDRFSAERLKGVDSTLKIQPAKLEDSAVYLCASSFGAASYEQYFGPGTRLTVT.

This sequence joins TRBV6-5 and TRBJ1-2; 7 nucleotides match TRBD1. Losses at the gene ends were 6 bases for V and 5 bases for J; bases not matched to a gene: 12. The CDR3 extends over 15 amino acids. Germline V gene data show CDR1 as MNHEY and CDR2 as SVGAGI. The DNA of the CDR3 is TGTGCCAGCAGACCCCGGACAGGCAAGGGATATGGCTACACCTTC. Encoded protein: CASRPRTGKGYGYTF.

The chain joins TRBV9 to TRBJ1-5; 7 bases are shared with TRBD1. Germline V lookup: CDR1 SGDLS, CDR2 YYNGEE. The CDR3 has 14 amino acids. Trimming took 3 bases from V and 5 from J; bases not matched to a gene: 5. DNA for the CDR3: TGTGCCAGCAGCGAGGGGGCGCGGGATCAGCCCCAGCATTTT. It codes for CASSEGARDQPQHF.

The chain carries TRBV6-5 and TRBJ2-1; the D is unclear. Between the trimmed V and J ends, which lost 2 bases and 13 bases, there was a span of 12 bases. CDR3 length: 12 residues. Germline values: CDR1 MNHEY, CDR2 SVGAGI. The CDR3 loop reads CASSYDTPRQFF. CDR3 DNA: TGTGCCAGCAGTTACGACACCCCACGTCAGTTCTTC.

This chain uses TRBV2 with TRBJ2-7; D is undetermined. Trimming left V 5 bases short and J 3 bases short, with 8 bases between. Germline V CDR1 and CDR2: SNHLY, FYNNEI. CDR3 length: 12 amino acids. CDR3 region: CASSYLRYEQYF. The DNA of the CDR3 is TGTGCCAGCAGTTATCTCCGCTACGAGCAGTACTTC.

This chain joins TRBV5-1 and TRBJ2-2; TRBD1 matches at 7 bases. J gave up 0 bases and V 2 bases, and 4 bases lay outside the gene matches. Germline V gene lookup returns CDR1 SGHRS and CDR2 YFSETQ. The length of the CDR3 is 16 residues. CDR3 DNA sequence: TGCGCCAGCAGCTTTACCGGGACAGCGAACACCGGGGAGCTGTTTTTT. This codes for CASSFTGTANTGELFF.

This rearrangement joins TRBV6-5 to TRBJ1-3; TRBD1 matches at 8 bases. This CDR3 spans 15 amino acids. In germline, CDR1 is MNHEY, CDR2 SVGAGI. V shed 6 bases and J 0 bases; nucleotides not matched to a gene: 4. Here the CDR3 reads CASRLTGGSGNTIYF. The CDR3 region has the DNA TGTGCCAGCAGGCTAACAGGGGGCTCTGGAAACACCATATATTTT.

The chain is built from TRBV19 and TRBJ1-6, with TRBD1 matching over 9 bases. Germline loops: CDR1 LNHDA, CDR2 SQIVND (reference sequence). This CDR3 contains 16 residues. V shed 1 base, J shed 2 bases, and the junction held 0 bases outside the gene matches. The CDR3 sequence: CASSIGQGAYNSPLHF. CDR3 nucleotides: TGTGCCAGTAGTATAGGACAGGGGGCCTATAATTCACCCCTCCACTTT.

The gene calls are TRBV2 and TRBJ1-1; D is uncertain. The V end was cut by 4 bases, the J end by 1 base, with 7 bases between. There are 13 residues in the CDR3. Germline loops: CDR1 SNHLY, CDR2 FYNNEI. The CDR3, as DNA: TGTGCCAGCAGTGGAAACAGGAACACTGAAGCTTTCTTT. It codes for CASSGNRNTEAFF.

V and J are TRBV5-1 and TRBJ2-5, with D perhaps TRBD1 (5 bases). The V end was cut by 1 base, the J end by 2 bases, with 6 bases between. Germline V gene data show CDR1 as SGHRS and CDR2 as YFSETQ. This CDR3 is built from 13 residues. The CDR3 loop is CASSLNRQETQYF. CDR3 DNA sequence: TGCGCCAGCAGCTTGAACAGGCAAGAGACCCAGTACTTC.

CDR3 in DNA: TGTGCCTGGGCTACAGGGGGCGAGCAGCCCCAGCATTTT. Translated: CAWATGGEQPQHF. This rearrangement joins TRBV30 to TRBJ1-5; TRBD1 matches at 9 bases. CDR1 is GTSNPN and CDR2 is SVGIG in the germline V gene (reference sequence). The CDR3 has 13 residues. The J segment lost 7 bases and the V segment lost 5 bases, leaving 6 bases of the junction unmatched.

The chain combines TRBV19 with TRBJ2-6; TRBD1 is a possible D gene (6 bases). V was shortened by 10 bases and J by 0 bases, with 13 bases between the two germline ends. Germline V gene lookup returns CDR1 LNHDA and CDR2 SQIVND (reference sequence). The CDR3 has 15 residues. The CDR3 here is CATMDSFSGANVLTF. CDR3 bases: TGTGCCACCATGGACAGCTTCTCTGGGGCCAACGTCCTGACTTTC.

CDR3 bases: TGTGCCAGTAGTATAGCGGACAGGAACACCGGGGAGCTGTTTTTT. This codes for CASSIADRNTGELFF. The chain combines TRBV19 with TRBJ2-2; tentative D call: TRBD1 (6 bases). Germline-derived CDR1 and CDR2 are LNHDA and SQIVND (reference sequence). The CDR3 extends over 15 amino acids. Trimming removed 1 base at V and 1 base at J, with 7 bases between.

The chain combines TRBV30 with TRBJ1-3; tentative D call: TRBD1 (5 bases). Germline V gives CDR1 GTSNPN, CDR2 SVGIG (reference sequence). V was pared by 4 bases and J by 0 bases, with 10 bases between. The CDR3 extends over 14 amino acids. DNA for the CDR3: TGTGCCTGGACAGGGTCCGGCTCTGGAAACACCATATATTTT. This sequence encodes CAWTGSGSGNTIYF.

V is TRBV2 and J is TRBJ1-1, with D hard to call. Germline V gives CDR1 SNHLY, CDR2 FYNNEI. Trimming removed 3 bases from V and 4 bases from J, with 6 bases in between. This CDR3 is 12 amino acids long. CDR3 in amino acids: CASSDLATEAFF. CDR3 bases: TGTGCCAGCAGTGACTTGGCCACTGAAGCTTTCTTT.

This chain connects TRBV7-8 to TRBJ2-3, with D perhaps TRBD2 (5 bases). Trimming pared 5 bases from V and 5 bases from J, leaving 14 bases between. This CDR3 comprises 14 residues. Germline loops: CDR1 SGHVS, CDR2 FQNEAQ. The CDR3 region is CASSLRVGVDTQYF. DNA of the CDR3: TGTGCCAGCAGCCTACGGGTGGGAGTAGATACGCAGTATTTT.